What follows are 20 T cell receptor beta chains derived from one specimen sequenced in a study of T cell responses to AZD1222 COVID-19 vaccine. Assay used: immunoSEQ multiplex PCR; TCRdb lists only in-frame clones, some missing. Of about 120,000 clones listed, 90% are singletons. The specimen comprised peripheral blood, sampled on day 0 of AZD1222 vaccination. The receptors were gathered from an adult in good health.

The V call is TRBV9, the J call TRBJ1-4, with a tentative D call TRBD1 (6 bases). The CDR3 consists of 15 residues. V dropped 4 bases and J dropped 4 bases, with 14 bases sitting between them. Per germline, CDR1 SGDLS and CDR2 YYNGEE. As DNA, the CDR3 is TGTGCCAGCAGCCCTACGGGGGGCAATAATGAAAAACTGTTTTTT. Translating gives CASSPTGGNNEKLFF.

The gene calls are TRBV7-3 and TRBJ2-1; a weak D match, TRBD1 (6 bases). The CDR3 length is 12 residues. V was cut by 3 bases and J by 8 bases, with 8 bases left in between. Germline V gives CDR1 SGHTA, CDR2 FQGTGA. The CDR3 DNA follows: TGTGCCAGCAGCTTCTCAGGGGATGAGCAGTTCTTC. Encoded protein: CASSFSGDEQFF.

In this sample, this clone turned up once. The genes are TRBV27 and TRBJ1-2, with 7 bases identical to TRBD1. The J segment lost 7 bases and the V segment lost 6 bases, leaving 11 bases of the junction unmatched. The CDR3 length is 14 residues. Germline V lookup: CDR1 MNHEY, CDR2 SMNVEV (reference sequence). The CDR3 DNA is TGTGCCAGCAGAGTTGCCGGGACAGCTGTTGGCTACACCTTC. This encodes CASRVAGTAVGYTF.

V usage is TRBV30 and J usage is TRBJ1-2; D is uncertain. The CDR3 extends over 15 amino acids. Per germline, CDR1 GTSNPN and CDR2 SVGIG (reference sequence). V lost 2 bases and J lost 2, with 15 bases in between. For the CDR3, the DNA is TGTGCCTGGAGTCCCAAGCGGCCGGGAAACTATGGCTACACCTTC. This gives the protein CAWSPKRPGNYGYTF. Filled out from reference TRBV30 and TRBJ1-2, the complete variable domain reads SQTIHQWPATLVQPVGSPLSLECTVEGTSNPNLYWYRQAAGRGLQLLFYSVGIGQISSEVPQNLSASRPQDRQFILSSKKLLLSDSGFYLCAWSPKRPGNYGYTFGSGTRLTVV.

This clone was counted a few times. The chain combines TRBV28 with TRBJ1-5; possible D gene TRBD1, 5 bases. V gave up 3 bases and J gave up 3 bases, with 12 bases separating them. The CDR3 extends over 15 amino acids. Germline V gene data show CDR1 as MDHEN and CDR2 as SYDVKM. The CDR3 bases are TGTGCCAGCAGTTTGCAGGGCTCCTACAATCAGCCCCAGCATTTT. It codes for CASSLQGSYNQPQHF.

This sequence joins TRBV19 and TRBJ1-2; no clear D gene. Germline-derived CDR1 and CDR2 are LNHDA and SQIVND (reference sequence). Trimming stripped 3 bases from V and 0 bases from J, with 8 bases between. This CDR3 is built from 14 residues. CDR3 bases: TGTGCCAGTAGTATCGCAGATTCTAACTATGGCTACACCTTC. Amino acid sequence: CASSIADSNYGYTF.

V usage is TRBV11-1 and J usage is TRBJ2-3; TRBD2 agrees at 8 bases. Germline CDR1 is SGHAT and CDR2 is FQDESV (reference sequence). The J segment lost 6 bases and the V segment lost 3 bases, leaving 11 bases of the junction unmatched. This CDR3 is 16 amino acids long. CDR3 in DNA: TGTGCCAGCAGCTTGGCGGCTAGCGGGTCGGGGGATACGCAGTATTTT. Encoded protein: CASSLAASGSGDTQYF.

V usage is TRBV9 and J usage is TRBJ2-7; 7 bases agree with TRBD1. From germline, CDR1 is SGDLS and CDR2 YYNGEE. This CDR3 spans 14 amino acids. With 3 bases clipped from V and 2 bases from J, the junction kept 5 bases outside the gene matches. Written as DNA, the CDR3 is TGTGCCAGCAGCGCTCGGACAGGAGCCTACGAGCAGTACTTC. Amino acid sequence: CASSARTGAYEQYF.

The rearrangement links TRBV5-4 to TRBJ2-7; D not resolved. The V end lost 3 bases, the J end lost 5 bases, and 15 bases lay between the germline ends. The CDR3 is 14 amino acids. Germline-derived CDR1 and CDR2 are SGHNT and YYREEE (reference sequence). DNA of the CDR3: TGTGCCAGCAGCTCCCCTTTTCACCTGGACGAGCAGTACTTC. Translating it yields CASSSPFHLDEQYF.

V gene TRBV2 combines with J gene TRBJ1-3; TRBD1 is a possible D gene (6 bases). This CDR3 region has 14 residues. CDR1 SNHLY and CDR2 FYNNEI come from the germline V gene. V was cut by 11 bases and J by 3 bases, with 17 bases left in between. The CDR3 DNA follows: TGTGCCCTTGCCGGGGGGGCTGGTGGAAACACCATATATTTT. It encodes CALAGGAGGNTIYF.

V gene TRBV3-1 (or the pseudogene TRBV3-2) combines with J gene TRBJ2-3, with D perhaps TRBD2 (6 bases). Per the germline V gene, CDR1 is LGHDT and CDR2 is YNNKEL (reference sequence). The CDR3 has 13 amino acids. The V gene lost 4 bases and the J gene lost 7 bases, with 12 bases spanning the gap. The CDR3: CASSRSSDNTQYF. Here the CDR3 DNA reads TGTGCCAGCAGCCGCTCTAGCGATAATACGCAGTATTTT.

V usage is TRBV9 and J usage is TRBJ2-7; D perhaps matches TRBD1 (6 bases). The V gene's germline CDR1 is SGDLS and CDR2 YYNGEE. V was cut by 8 bases and J by 5 bases, with 20 bases left in between. CDR3 length: 14 residues. The CDR3: CASGPAAGVHEQYF. The CDR3, as DNA: TGTGCCAGTGGGCCCGCGGCAGGGGTCCACGAGCAGTACTTC.

The CDR3 loop is CASRSSGEQFF. CDR3 in DNA: TGTGCCAGCAGGTCTAGCGGGGAGCAGTTCTTC. The rearrangement uses TRBV28 and TRBJ2-1, with TRBD2 identical over 8 bases. The CDR3 totals 11 residues. V lost 6 bases to trimming and J lost 10 bases; unmatched junction nucleotides: 2. Per the germline V gene, CDR1 is MDHEN and CDR2 is SYDVKM.

This chain joins TRBV3-1 (or the pseudogene TRBV3-2) and TRBJ1-1; no definite D call. CDR1 LGHDT and CDR2 YNNKEL come from the germline V gene (reference sequence). Trimming shortened V by 2 bases and J by 1 base, and 5 bases separated the two germline ends. The CDR3 runs to 13 residues. CDR3 bases: TGTGCCAGCAGCCAACGACGGAACACTGAAGCTTTCTTT. Its translation is CASSQRRNTEAFF.

J is TRBJ1-3 and V is TRBV7-9, with D perhaps TRBD1 (5 bases). Germline V gene data show CDR1 as SEHNR and CDR2 as FQNEAQ (reference sequence). V lost 5 bases, J lost 7 bases, and 12 bases lay in between. The CDR3 sequence is 13 residues long. CDR3 coding DNA: TGTGCCAGCAGCGGGGGACTGCGGAACACCATATATTTT. This translates into CASSGGLRNTIYF.

This clone was detected only a few times. This sequence joins TRBV7-9 and TRBJ1-6, with 8 bases lining up with TRBD1. V was clipped by 0 bases and J by 9 bases; unmatched bases: 4. Germline lookup yields CDR1 SEHNR and CDR2 FQNEAQ (reference sequence). The CDR3 is 15 amino acids. In DNA form, the CDR3 reads TGTGCCAGCAGCTTAGCGCGGACAGGGAGTTCACCCCTCCACTTT. This encodes CASSLARTGSSPLHF.

V is TRBV6-5 and J is TRBJ2-2, with 9 bases aligning to TRBD1. V lost 6 bases to trimming and J lost 6 bases; unmatched junction nucleotides: 2. CDR1 is MNHEY and CDR2 is SVGAGI in the germline V gene. The CDR3 runs 13 residues. The CDR3 protein is CASRRTGAGELFF. DNA of the CDR3: TGTGCCAGCAGAAGGACAGGGGCCGGGGAGCTGTTTTTT.

The chain has TRBV11-3 and TRBJ2-3, with D unclear. The CDR3 length is 13 residues. CDR1 is SGHNT, CDR2 YENEEA, per germline. V was pared by 5 bases and J by 6 bases, with 12 bases between. CDR3 protein: CASSPRFGDTQYF. The CDR3 region has the DNA TGTGCCAGCAGCCCTAGGTTCGGTGATACGCAGTATTTT. Full variable domain (outside the CDR3, taken from reference TRBV11-3 and TRBJ2-3): EAGVVQSPRYKIIEKKQPVAFWCNPISGHNTLYWYLQNLGQGPELLIRYENEEAVDDSQLPKDRFSAERLKGVDSTLKIQPAELGDSAVYLCASSPRFGDTQYFGPGTRLTVL.

V usage is TRBV7-2 and J usage is TRBJ1-4; 10 nucleotides agree with TRBD1. The trim removed 5 bases at V and 4 bases at J, leaving 10 bases unmatched. Germline CDR1 reads SGHTA; CDR2 reads FQGNSA. CDR3 length equals 17 residues. The CDR3: CASSPGGTGASNEKLFF. CDR3 sequence (DNA): TGTGCCAGCAGCCCAGGGGGGACAGGGGCAAGTAATGAAAAACTGTTTTTT.

The table lists this clone with a count of one. The rearrangement links TRBV6-5 to TRBJ2-5; D could derive from TRBD1 or TRBD2 (6 bases each). The V end was cut by 6 bases, the J end by 2 bases, with 13 bases between. The CDR3 length is 14 residues. CDR1 is MNHEY, CDR2 SVGAGI, per germline. The CDR3 protein is CASSTGAAQETQYF. The CDR3 DNA is TGTGCCAGCAGCACGGGGGCAGCACAAGAGACCCAGTACTTC.